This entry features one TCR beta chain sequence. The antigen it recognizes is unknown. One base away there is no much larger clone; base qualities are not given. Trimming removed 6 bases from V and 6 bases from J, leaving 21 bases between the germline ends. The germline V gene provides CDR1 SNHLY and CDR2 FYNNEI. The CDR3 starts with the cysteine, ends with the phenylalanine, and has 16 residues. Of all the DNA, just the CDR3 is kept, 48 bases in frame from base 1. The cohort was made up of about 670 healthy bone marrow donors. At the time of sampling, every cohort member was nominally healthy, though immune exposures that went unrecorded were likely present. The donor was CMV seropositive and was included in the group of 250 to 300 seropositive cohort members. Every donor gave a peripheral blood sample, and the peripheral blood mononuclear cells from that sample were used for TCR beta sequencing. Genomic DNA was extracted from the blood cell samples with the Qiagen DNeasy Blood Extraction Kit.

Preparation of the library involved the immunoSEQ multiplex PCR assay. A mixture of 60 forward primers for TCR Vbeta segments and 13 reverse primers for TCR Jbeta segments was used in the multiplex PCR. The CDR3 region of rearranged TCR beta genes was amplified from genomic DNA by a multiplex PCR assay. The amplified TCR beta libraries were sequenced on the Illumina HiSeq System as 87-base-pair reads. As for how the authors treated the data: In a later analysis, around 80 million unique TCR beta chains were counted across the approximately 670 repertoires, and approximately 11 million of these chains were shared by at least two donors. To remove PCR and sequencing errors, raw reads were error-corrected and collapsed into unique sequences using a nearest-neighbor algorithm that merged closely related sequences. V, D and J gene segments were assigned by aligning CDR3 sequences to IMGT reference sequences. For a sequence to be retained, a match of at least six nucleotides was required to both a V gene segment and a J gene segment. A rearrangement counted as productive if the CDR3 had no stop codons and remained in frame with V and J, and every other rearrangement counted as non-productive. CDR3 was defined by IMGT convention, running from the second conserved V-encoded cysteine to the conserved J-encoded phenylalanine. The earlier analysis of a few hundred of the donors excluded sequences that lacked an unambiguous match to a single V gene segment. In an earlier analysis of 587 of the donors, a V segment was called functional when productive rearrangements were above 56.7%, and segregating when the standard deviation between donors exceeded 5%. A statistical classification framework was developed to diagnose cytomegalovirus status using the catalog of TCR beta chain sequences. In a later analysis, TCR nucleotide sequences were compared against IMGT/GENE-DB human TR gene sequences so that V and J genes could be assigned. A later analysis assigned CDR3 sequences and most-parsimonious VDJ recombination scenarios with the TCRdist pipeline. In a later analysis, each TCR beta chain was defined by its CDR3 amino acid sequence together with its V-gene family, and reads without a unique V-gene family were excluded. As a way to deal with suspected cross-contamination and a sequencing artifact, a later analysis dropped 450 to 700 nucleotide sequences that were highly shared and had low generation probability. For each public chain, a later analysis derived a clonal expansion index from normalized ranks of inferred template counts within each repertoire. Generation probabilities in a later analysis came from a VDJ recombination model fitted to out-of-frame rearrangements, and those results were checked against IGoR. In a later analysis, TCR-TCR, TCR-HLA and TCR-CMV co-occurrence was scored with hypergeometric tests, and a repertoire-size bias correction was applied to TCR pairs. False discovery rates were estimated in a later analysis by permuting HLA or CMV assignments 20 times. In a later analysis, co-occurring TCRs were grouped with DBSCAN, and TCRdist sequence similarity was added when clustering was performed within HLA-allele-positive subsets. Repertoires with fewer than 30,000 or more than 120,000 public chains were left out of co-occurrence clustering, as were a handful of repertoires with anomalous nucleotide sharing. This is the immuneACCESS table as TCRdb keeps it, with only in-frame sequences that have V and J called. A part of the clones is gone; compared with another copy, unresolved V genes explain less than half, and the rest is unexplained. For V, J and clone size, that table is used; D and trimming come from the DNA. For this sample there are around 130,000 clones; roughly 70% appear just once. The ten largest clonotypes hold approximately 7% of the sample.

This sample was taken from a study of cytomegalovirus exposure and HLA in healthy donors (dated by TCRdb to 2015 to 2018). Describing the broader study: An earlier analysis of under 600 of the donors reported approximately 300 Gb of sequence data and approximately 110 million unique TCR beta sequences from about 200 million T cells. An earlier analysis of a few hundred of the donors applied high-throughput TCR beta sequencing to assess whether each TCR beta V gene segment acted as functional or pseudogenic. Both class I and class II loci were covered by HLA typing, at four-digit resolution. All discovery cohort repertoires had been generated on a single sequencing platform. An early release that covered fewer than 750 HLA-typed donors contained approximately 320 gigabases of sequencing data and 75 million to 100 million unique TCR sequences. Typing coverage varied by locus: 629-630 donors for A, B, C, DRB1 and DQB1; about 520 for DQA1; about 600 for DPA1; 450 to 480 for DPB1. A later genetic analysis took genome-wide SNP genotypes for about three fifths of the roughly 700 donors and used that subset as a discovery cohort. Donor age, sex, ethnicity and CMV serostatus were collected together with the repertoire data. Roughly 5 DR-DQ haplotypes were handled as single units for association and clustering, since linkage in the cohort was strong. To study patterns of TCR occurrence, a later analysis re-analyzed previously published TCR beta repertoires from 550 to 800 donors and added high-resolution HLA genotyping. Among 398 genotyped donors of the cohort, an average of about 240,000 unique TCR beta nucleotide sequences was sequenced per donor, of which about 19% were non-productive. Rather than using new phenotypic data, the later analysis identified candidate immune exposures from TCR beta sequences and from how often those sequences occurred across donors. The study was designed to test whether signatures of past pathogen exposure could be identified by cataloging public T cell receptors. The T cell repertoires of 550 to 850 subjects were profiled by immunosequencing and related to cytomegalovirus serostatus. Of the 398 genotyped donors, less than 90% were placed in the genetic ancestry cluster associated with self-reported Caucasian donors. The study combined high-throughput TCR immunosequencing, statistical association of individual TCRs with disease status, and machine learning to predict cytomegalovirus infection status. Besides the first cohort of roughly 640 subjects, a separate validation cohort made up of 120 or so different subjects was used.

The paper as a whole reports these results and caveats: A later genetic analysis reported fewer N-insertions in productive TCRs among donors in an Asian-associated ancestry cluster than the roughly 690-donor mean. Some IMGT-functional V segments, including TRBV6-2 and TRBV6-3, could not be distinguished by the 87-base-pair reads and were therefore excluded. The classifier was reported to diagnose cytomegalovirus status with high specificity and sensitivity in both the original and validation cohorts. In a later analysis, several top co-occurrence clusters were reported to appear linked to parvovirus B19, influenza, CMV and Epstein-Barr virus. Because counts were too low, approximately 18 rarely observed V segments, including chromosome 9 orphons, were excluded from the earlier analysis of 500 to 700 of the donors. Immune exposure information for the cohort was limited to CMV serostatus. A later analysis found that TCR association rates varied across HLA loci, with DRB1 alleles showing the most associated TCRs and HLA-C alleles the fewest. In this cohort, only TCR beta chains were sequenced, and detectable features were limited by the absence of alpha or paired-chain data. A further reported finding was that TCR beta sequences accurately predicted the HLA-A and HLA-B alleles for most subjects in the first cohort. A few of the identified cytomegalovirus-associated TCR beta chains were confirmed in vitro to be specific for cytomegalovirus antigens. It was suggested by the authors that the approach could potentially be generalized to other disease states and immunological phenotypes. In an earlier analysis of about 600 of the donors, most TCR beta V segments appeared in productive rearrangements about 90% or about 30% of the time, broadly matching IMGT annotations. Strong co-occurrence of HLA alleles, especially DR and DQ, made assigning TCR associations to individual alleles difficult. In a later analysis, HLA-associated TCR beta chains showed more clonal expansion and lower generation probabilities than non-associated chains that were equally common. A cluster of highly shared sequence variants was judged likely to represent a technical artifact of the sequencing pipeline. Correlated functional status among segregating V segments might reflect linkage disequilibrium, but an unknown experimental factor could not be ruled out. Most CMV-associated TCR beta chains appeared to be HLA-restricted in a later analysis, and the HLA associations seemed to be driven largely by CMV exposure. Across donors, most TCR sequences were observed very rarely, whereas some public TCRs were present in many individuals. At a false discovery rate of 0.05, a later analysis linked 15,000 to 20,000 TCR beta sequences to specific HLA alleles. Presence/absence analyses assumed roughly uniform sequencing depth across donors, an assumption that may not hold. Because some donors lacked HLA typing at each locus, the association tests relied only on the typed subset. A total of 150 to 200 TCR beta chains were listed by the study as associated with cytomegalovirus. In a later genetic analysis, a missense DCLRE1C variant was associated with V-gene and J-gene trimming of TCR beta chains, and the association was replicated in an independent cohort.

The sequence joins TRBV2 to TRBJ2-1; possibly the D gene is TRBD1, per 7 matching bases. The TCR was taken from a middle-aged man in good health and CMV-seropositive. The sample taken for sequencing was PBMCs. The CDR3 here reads CASRRTTGEASNEQFF. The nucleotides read TGTGCCAGCAGGAGGACTACAGGGGAAGCGTCCAATGAGCAGTTCTTC.